This TCR beta chain comes out of a study of blood T cell repertoires in COVID-19. In the study overall: The United States, Italy and Spain provided the acute and convalescent COVID-19 samples. In each case, the material was cDNA or gDNA derived from T cells, B-cell-depleted T cells, or PBMCs.

Under the authors' procedure: The authors estimated nucleated cell counts from reference gene primer amplification. Method: immunoSEQ multiplex PCR; TCRdb's copy keeps in-frame clones and lacks some. From that table come the V and J calls and clone size; the DNA was used to work out D and trimming. The table has fewer than 90,000 clones, 60% to 80% seen once; the top ten hold around 14%. The source of this sequence is an elderly woman with acute or convalescent COVID-19. The material sequenced was peripheral blood.

CDR3 protein: CASSIGQVTIGGYTF. The CDR3 coding sequence is TGTGCCAGCAGCATCGGACAGGTCACGATTGGGGGCTACACCTTC. The genes are TRBV28 and TRBJ1-2, with 7 bases matching TRBD1. The ends lost 6 bases at V and 8 bases at J; junction bases unmatched: 15. This CDR3 is built from 15 residues. Germline V lookup: CDR1 MDHEN, CDR2 SYDVKM.